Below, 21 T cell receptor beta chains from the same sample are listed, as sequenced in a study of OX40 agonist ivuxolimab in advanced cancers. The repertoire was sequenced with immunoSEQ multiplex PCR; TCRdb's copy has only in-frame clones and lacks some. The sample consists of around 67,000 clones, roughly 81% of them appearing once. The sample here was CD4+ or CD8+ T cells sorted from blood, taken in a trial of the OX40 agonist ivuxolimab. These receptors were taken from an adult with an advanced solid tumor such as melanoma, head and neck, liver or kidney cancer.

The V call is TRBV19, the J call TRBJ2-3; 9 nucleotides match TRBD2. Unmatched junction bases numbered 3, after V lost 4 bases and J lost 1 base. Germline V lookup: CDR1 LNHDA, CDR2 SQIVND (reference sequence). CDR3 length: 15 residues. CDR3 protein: CASSTRLAGTDTQYF. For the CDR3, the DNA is TGTGCCAGTAGTACACGACTAGCGGGCACAGATACGCAGTATTTT.

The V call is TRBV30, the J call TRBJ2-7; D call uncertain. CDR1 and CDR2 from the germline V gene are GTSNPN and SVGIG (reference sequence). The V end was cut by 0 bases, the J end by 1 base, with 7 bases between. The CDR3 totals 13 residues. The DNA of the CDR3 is TGTGCCTGGAGTGTAGTCAGATCCTACGAGCAGTACTTC. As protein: CAWSVVRSYEQYF. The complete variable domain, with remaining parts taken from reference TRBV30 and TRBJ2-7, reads SQTIHQWPATLVQPVGSPLSLECTVEGTSNPNLYWYRQAAGRGLQLLFYSVGIGQISSEVPQNLSASRPQDRQFILSSKKLLLSDSGFYLCAWSVVRSYEQYFGPGTRLTVT.

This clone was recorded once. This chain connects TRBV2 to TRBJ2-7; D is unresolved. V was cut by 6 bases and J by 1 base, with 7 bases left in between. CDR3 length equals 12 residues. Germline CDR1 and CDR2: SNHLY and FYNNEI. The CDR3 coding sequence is TGTGCCAGCAGAAAGGGTTCCTACGAGCAGTACTTC. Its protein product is CASRKGSYEQYF.

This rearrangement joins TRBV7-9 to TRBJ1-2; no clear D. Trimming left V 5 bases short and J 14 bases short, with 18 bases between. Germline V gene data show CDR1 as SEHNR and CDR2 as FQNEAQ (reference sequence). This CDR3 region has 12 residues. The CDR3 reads CASSPKGAGGTF. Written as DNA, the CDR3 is TGTGCCAGCAGCCCAAAGGGCGCAGGCGGGACCTTC. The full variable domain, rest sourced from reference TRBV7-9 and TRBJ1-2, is DTGVSQNPRHKITKRGQNVTFRCDPISEHNRLYWYRQTLGQGPEFLTYFQNEAQLEKSRLLSDRFSAERPKGSFSTLEIQRTEQGDSAMYLCASSPKGAGGTFGSGTRLTVV.

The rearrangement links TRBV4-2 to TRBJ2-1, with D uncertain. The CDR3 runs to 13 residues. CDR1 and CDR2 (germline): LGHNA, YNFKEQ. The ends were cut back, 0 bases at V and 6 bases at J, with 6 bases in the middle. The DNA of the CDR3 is TGTGCCAGCAGCCAAGAAACGGGCAATGAGCAGTTCTTC. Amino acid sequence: CASSQETGNEQFF.

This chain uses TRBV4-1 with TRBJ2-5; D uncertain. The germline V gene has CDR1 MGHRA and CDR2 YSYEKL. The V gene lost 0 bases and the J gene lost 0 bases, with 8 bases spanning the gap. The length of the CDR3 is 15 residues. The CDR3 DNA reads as TGCGCCAGCAGCCAAGATCAGAGTTACCAAGAGACCCAGTACTTC. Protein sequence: CASSQDQSYQETQYF.

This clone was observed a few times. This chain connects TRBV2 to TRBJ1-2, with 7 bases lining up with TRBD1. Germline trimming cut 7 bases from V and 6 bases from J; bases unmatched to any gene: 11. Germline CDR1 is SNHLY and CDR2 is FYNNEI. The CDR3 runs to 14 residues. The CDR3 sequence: CASTNGQAPDGYTF. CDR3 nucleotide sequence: TGTGCCAGCACCAACGGACAGGCCCCGGATGGCTACACCTTC.

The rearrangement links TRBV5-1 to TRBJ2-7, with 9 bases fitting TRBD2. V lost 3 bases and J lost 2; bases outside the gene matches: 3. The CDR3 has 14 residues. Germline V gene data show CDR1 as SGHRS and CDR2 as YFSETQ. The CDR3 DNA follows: TGCGCCAGCAGCTCCGGGACTAGCACCTACGAGCAGTACTTC. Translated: CASSSGTSTYEQYF. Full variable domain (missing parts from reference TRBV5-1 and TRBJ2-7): KAGVTQTPRYLIKTRGQQVTLSCSPISGHRSVSWYQQTPGQGLQFLFEYFSETQRNKGNFPGRFSGRQFSNSRSEMNVSTLELGDSALYLCASSSGTSTYEQYFGPGTRLTVT.

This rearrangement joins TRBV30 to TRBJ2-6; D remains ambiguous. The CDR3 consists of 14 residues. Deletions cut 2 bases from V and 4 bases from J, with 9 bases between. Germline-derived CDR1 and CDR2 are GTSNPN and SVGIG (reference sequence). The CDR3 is CAWSKESGANVLTF. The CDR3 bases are TGTGCCTGGAGTAAAGAGTCCGGGGCCAACGTCCTGACTTTC.

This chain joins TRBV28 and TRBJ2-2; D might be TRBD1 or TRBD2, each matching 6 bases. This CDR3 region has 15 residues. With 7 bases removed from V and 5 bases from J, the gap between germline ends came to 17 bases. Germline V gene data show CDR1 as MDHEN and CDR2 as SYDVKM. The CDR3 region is CASIKDGGLTGELFF. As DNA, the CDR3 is TGTGCCAGCATCAAAGATGGGGGGCTTACCGGGGAGCTGTTTTTT.

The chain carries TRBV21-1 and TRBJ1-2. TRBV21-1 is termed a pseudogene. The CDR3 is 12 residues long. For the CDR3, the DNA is TGTGCCAGCAGCGCCCGCTGCTATGGCTACACCTTC. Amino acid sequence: CASSARCYGYTF.

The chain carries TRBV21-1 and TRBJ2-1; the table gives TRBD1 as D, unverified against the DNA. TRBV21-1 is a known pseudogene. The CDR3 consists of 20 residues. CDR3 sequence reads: CASSKEGEDRGNRSYNEQFF. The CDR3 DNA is TGTGCCAGCAGCAAAGAGGGGGAGGACAGGGGGAATCGGTCCTACAATGAGCAGTTCTTC.

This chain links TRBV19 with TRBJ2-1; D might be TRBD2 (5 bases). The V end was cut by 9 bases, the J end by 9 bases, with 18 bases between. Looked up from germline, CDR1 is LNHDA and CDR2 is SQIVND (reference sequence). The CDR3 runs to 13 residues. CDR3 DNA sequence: TGTGCCAGCGCGCACGGTACTAGTAGTGAGCAGTTCTTC. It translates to CASAHGTSSEQFF.

CDR3 protein: CASRLLAGVGGELFF. The CDR3 coding sequence is TGTGCCAGCAGACTTCTAGCGGGAGTCGGCGGGGAGCTGTTTTTT. The chain links TRBV6-6 to TRBJ2-2, with 10 bases that match TRBD2. V lost 6 bases, J lost 7 bases, and 8 bases stayed unmatched. The CDR3 is made up of 15 amino acids. The germline CDR1 and CDR2 sequences are MNHNY and SVGAGI (reference sequence).

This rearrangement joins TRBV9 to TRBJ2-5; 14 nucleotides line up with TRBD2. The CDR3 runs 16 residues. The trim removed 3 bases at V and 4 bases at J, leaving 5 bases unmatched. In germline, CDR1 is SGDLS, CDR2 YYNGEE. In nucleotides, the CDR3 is TGTGCCAGCAGCGCCGGGACTAGCGGGAGATTAGAGACCCAGTACTTC. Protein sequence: CASSAGTSGRLETQYF. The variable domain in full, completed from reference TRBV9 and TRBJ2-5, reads DSGVTQTPKHLITATGQRVTLRCSPRSGDLSVYWYQQSLDQGLQFLIQYYNGEERAKGNILERFSAQQFPDLHSELNLSSLELGDSALYFCASSAGTSGRLETQYFGPGTRLLVL.

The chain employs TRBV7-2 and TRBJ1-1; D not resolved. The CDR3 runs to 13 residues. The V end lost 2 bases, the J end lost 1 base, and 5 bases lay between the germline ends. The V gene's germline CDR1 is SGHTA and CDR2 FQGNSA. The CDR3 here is CASSLTRNTEAFF. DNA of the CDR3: TGTGCCAGCAGCTTAACAAGGAACACTGAAGCTTTCTTT.

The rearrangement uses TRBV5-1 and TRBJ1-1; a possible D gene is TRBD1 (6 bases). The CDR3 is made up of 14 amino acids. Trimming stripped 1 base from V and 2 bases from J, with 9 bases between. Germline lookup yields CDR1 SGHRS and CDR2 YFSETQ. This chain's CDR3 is CASSLRTDNTEAFF. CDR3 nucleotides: TGCGCCAGCAGCTTGAGGACAGATAACACTGAAGCTTTCTTT. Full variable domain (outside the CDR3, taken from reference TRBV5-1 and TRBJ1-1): KAGVTQTPRYLIKTRGQQVTLSCSPISGHRSVSWYQQTPGQGLQFLFEYFSETQRNKGNFPGRFSGRQFSNSRSEMNVSTLELGDSALYLCASSLRTDNTEAFFGQGTRLTVV.

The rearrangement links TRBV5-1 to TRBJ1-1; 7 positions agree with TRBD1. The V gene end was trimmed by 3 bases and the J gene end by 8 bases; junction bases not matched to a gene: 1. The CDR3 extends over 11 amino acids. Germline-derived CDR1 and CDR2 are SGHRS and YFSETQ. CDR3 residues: CASSWGQEAFF. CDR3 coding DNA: TGCGCCAGCAGCTGGGGACAGGAAGCTTTCTTT.

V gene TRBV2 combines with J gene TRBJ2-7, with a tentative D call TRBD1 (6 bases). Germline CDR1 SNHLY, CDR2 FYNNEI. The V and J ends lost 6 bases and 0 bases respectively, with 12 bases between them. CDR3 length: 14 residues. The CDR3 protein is CASRPGQLSYEQYF. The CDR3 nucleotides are TGTGCCAGCAGGCCGGGACAACTCTCCTACGAGCAGTACTTC.

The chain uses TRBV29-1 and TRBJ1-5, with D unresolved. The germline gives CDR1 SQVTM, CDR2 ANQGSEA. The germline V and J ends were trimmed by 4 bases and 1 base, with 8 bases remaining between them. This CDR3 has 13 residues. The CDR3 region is CSVGWGSNQPQHF. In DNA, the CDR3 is TGCAGCGTTGGGTGGGGAAGCAATCAGCCCCAGCATTTT.

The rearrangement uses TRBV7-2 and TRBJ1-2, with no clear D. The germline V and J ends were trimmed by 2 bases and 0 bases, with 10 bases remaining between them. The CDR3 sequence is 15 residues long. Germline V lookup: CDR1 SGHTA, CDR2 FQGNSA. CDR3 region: CASSLRREPNYGYTF. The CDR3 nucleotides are TGTGCCAGCAGCTTACGCCGTGAGCCTAACTATGGCTACACCTTC. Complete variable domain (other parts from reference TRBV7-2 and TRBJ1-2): GAGVSQSPSNKVTEKGKDVELRCDPISGHTALYWYRQSLGQGLEFLIYFQGNSAPDKSGLPSDRFSAERTGGSVSTLTIQRTQQEDSAVYLCASSLRREPNYGYTFGSGTRLTVV.